This entry concerns a single TCR beta chain. Its antigen is currently unknown. Other nucleotide sequences from this sample produce the same CDR3. Trimming stripped 5 bases from V and 3 bases from J, with 3 bases between. The CDR3 is 11 amino acids. Germline values: CDR1 MNHNY, CDR2 SVGAGI (reference sequence). The assay was immunoSEQ multiplex PCR, and TCRdb's table has in-frame clones only and misses some. The sample contains approximately 77,000 clones, roughly 90% of which appear only once. These data are taken from a study of OX40 agonist ivuxolimab in advanced cancers. Background on the study: Intravenous ivuxolimab was administered to patients every 2 weeks at 0.01 to 10 mg/kg. Head and neck, renal cell, melanoma or hepatocellular carcinoma were the cancers that dose-escalation patients had.

Overall study findings and caveats: The study found among the lowest clonal expansion in partial responders at 0.1-3.0 mg/kg.

Sequencing used CD4+ or CD8+ T cells sorted from blood, obtained in a trial of the OX40 agonist ivuxolimab. This TCR derives from an adult with an advanced solid tumor such as melanoma, head and neck, liver or kidney cancer. The chain is built from TRBV6-6 and TRBJ2-3, with unresolved D. The CDR3 protein is CASSLTDTQYF. For the CDR3, the DNA is TGTGCCAGCAGTCTTACAGATACGCAGTATTTT.